This T cell receptor beta chain stems from a study of T cell responses to AZD1222 COVID-19 vaccine. TCRdb's copy holds only in-frame clones and misses some; the assay was immunoSEQ multiplex PCR. Of approximately 150,000 clones in the sample, roughly 84% were seen once. A note on this clone: Antigen unknown.

Study outcomes and limitations: Only a handful of AZD1222 recipients, about six in all, had baseline seropositivity.

The starting material was peripheral blood, obtained 28 days after the second AZD1222 dose. The TCR sequence derives from an adult who received the AZD1222 COVID-19 vaccine.

The CDR3 spells CASSLVASSYNEQFF. CDR3 sequence (DNA): TGTGCCAGCAGCTTAGTAGCGAGCTCCTACAATGAGCAGTTCTTC. The chain joins TRBV7-9 to TRBJ2-1; D may be TRBD2 (5 bases). Trimming took off 1 base at V and 0 bases at J, with 7 bases between the two ends. From germline, CDR1 is SEHNR and CDR2 FQNEAQ (reference sequence). This CDR3 has 15 amino acids.